This TCR beta chain was profiled in a study of T-cell memory formation after mild COVID-19. CDR1 and CDR2 (germline): SGHRS, YFSETQ. This CDR3 has 11 amino acids. V was shortened by 7 bases and J by 1 base, with 5 bases between the two germline ends. Each CDR3 protein is one row after TCRdb ran MiXCR on the 5' RACE reads. Seen here are more than 150,000 distinct CDR3 sequences, approximately 17% observed once, and the top ten hold roughly 4.3%. This receptor was taken from a man aged 18 to 35 who had mild COVID-19 (a few samples of this study predate the infection). Cell type and time point are not known. Input material: PBMCs or a T cell subset sorted from them (not recorded which). The V gene is TRBV5-1, the J gene TRBJ2-5; D is ambiguous. The CDR3 DNA is TGCGCCAGCCGCATCCAAGAGACCCAGTACTTC. It specifies CASRIQETQYF. The complete variable domain, with remaining parts taken from reference TRBV5-1 and TRBJ2-5, reads KAGVTQTPRYLIKTRGQQVTLSCSPISGHRSVSWYQQTPGQGLQFLFEYFSETQRNKGNFPGRFSGRQFSNSRSEMNVSTLELGDSALYLCASRIQETQYFGPGTRLLVL.